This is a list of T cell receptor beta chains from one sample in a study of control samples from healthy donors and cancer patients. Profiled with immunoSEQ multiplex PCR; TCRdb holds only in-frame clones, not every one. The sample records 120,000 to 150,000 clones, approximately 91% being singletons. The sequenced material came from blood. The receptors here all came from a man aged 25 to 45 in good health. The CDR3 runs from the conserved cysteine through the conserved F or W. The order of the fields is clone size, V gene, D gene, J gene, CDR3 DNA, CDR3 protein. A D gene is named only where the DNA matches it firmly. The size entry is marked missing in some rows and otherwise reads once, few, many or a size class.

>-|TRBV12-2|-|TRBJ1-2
TGTGCAAGTCGCTTAGGACAGCCTTACTATGGCTACACCTTC
CASRLGQPYYGYTF
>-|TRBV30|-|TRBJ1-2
TGTGCCTGGAGCGGACATCCCTATGGCTACACCTTC
CAWSGHPYGYTF
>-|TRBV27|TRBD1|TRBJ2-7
TGTGCCAGCAGTTTAACAGGGGGCAAGAACGAGCAGTACTTC
CASSLTGGKNEQYF
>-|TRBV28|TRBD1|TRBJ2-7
TGTGCCAGCATCGGGGACAGGGGGGGCTACGAGCAGTACTTC
CASIGDRGGYEQYF
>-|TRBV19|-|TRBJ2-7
TGTGCCAGTAGTATTCCCGCCGGGGATCGTCCCTACGAGCAGTACTTC
CASSIPAGDRPYEQYF
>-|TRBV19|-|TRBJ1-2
TGTGCCAGTAGTGAACACCCGTATGGCTACACCTTC
CASSEHPYGYTF
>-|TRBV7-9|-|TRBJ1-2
TGTGCCAGCAGCCTAGCTGCAGGGGTTGGCTACACCTTC
CASSLAAGVGYTF
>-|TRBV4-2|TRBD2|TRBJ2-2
TGTGCCAGCAGCCACCGGGCGGGGGGGACGAACACCGGGGAGCTGTTTTTT
CASSHRAGGTNTGELFF
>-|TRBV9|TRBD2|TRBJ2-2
TGTGCCAGCAGCGTAACCCCCCTCGGGGGGGCCGGGTCCGGGGAGCTGTTTTTT
CASSVTPLGGAGSGELFF
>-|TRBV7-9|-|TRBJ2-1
TGTGCCAGCAGCTTCGTCGGGGAATACAATGAGCAGTTCTTC
CASSFVGEYNEQFF
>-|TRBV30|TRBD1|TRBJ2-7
TGTGCCTGGAACAAAGGACAGGGGTACGAGCAGTACTTC
CAWNKGQGYEQYF
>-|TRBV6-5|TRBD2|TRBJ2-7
TGTGCCAGCAGCGGGGGGGCCTACGAGCAGTACTTC
CASSGGAYEQYF
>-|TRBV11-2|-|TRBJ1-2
TGTGCCAGCAGCTTAGAACCCAGTAACTATGGCTACACCTTC
CASSLEPSNYGYTF
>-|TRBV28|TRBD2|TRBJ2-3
TGTGCCAGCACCCCCTGGGGAGTAGCGGGCCTCGCAGATACGCAGTATTTT
CASTPWGVAGLADTQYF
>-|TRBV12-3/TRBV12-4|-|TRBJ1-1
TGTGCCAGCAGCGATACAGGTCCCACTGAAGCTTTCTTT
CASSDTGPTEAFF
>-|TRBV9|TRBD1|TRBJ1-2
TGTGCCAGCAGCGTAGAACAGGGGGCGCGGGGCTACACCTTC
CASSVEQGARGYTF
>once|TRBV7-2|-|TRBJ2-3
TGTGCCAGCAGCTTAGAGGTGACTAGCACAGATACGCAGTATTTT
CASSLEVTSTDTQYF
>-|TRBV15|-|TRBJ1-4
TGTGCCACCAGCAGAGACCTAGGACTAGAAAAACTGTTTTTT
CATSRDLGLEKLFF
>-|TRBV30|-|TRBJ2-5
TGTGCCTGGAGTGTGTTTAGCATTGGGAGGGAGACCCAGTACTTC
CAWSVFSIGRETQYF
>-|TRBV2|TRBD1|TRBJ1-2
TGTGCCAGCAGGCCCTTGGTAGACAGGGACTATGGCTACACCTTC
CASRPLVDRDYGYTF
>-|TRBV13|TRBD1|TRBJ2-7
TGTGCCAGCAGCCCAAACAGGGGGATTAGCGAGCAGTACTTC
CASSPNRGISEQYF
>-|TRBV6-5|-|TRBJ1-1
TGTGCCAGCAGATCCCCAATCGGGGCTGAAGCTTTCTTT
CASRSPIGAEAFF
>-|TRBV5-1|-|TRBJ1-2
TGCGCCAGCAGCTCGGGGTCAGGGGATAACTATGGCTACACCTTC
CASSSGSGDNYGYTF
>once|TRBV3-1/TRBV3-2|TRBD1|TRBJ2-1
TGTGCCAGCAGGAAACAGGGGTACAATGAGCAGTTCTTC
CASRKQGYNEQFF
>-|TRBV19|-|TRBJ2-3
TGTGCCAGTAGTAGGGTAAAAAAAGATACGCAGTATTTT
CASSRVKKDTQYF
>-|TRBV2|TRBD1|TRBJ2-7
TGTGCCAGCAGTATGACCGGGACAGGGAGGGTCGAGCAGTACTTC
CASSMTGTGRVEQYF
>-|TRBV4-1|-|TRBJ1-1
TGCGCCAGCAGCCAACCAAGTCCACCTGAAGCTTTCTTT
CASSQPSPPEAFF
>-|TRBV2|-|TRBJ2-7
TGTGCCAGCAAAGGGACCCCTCGGAACGAGCAGTACTTC
CASKGTPRNEQYF
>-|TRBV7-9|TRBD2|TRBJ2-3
TGTGCCAGCAGCTATCCTAGCGGGGGCACAGATACGCAGTATTTT
CASSYPSGGTDTQYF
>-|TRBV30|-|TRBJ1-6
TGTGCCTGGAGTGTGGGTGGGGGGGCGAATTATAATTCACCCCTCCACTTT
CAWSVGGGANYNSPLHF
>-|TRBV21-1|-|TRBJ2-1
TGTGCCCGGGGGGTCTACAATGAGCAGTTCTTC
CARGVYNEQFF
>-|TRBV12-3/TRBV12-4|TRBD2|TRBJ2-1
TGTGCCAGCAGCCAGACTAGCACCAATGAGCAGTTCTTC
CASSQTSTNEQFF
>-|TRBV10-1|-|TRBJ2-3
TGCGCCAGCAGTGAGTCGACCACCACAGATACGCAGTATTTT
CASSESTTTDTQYF
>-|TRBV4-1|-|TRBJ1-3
TGCGCCAGCAGCCAAGATCAGGAGGCTTCCTCTGGAAACACCATATATTTT
CASSQDQEASSGNTIYF
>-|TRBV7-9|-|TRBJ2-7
TGTGCCAGCAGCTTACCGGGGTCCTACGAGCAGTACTTC
CASSLPGSYEQYF